The 15 T cell receptor beta chains in this list originate from one sample, sequenced in a study of PD-1 blockade in classical Hodgkin lymphoma. The assay was immunoSEQ multiplex PCR, and TCRdb's table has in-frame clones only and misses some. The sample carries 20,000 or so clones, roughly 83% recorded once. All the patients suffered relapse after autologous stem cell transplantation, and brentuximab vedotin exposure differed. The sequencing used peripheral blood mononuclear cells (PBMCs), collected before the second cycle of nivolumab. Receptors originate from a human donor with classical Hodgkin lymphoma.

The gene calls are TRBV5-6 and TRBJ2-5, with D possibly called TRBD1 or TRBD2 (5 bases each). The J call may be faulty, since TRBJ2-7 better matches the DNA end. Germline loops: CDR1 SGHDT, CDR2 YYEEEE. The CDR3 is 14 residues long. CDR3 DNA sequence: TGTGCCAGCAGCTTGGTTGGGGGTACCTACGAGCAGTACTTC. Its translation: CASSLVGGTYEQYF.

The J gene is TRBJ1-3, the V gene TRBV28; D is unresolved. CDR1 is MDHEN, CDR2 SYDVKM, per germline. This CDR3 contains 15 residues. V gave up 8 bases and J gave up 0 bases, with 14 bases separating them. This CDR3 reads CASGSEEFSGNTIYF. In DNA, the CDR3 is TGTGCCAGCGGCTCAGAGGAGTTCTCTGGAAACACCATATATTTT.

The gene calls are TRBV11-2 and TRBJ2-1, with D possibly matching TRBD2 (5 bases). Germline CDR1 SGHAT, CDR2 FQNNGV. The germline V and J ends were trimmed by 1 base and 2 bases, with 9 bases remaining between them. This CDR3 comprises 15 residues. CDR3 nucleotides: TGTGCCAGCAGCTTAGGGAGGTCCACCTACAATGAGCAGTTCTTC. It translates to CASSLGRSTYNEQFF.

By share, this clone counts as large. V usage is TRBV2 and J usage is TRBJ1-3, with TRBD1 matching 9 bases. CDR1 is SNHLY and CDR2 is FYNNEI in the germline V gene. V was pared by 6 bases and J by 0 bases, with 3 bases of the junction left unmatched. The CDR3 sequence is 15 residues long. CDR3 protein: CASSGQGISGNTIYF. The DNA of the CDR3 is TGTGCCAGCAGCGGACAGGGGATCTCTGGAAACACCATATATTTT. Filled out from reference TRBV2 and TRBJ1-3, the complete variable domain reads EPEVTQTPSHQVTQMGQEVILRCVPISNHLYFYWYRQILGQKVEFLVSFYNNEISEKSEIFDDQFSVERPDGSNFTLKIRSTKLEDSAMYFCASSGQGISGNTIYFGEGSWLTVV.

This clone occurred a few times. The chain is built from TRBV6-5 and TRBJ1-2; tentatively, D is TRBD1 (5 bases). This CDR3 comprises 13 residues. The V and J ends lost 2 bases and 7 bases respectively, with 11 bases between them. The V gene's germline CDR1 is MNHEY and CDR2 SVGAGI. As DNA, the CDR3 is TGTGCCAGCAGTTACGGGACTGCCATTGGCTACACCTTC. Amino acids: CASSYGTAIGYTF.

The chain uses TRBV11-3 and TRBJ2-5, with 7 bases identical to TRBD2. CDR1 is SGHNT and CDR2 is YENEEA in the germline V gene. V gave up 1 base and J gave up 5 bases; unmatched junction bases: 7. CDR3 size: 15 residues. The CDR3 DNA sequence: TGTGCCAGCAGCTTAGGTGGGAGGGCCGGGGAGACCCAGTACTTC. Its translation: CASSLGGRAGETQYF.

The chain joins TRBV28 to TRBJ2-7, with unresolved D. CDR1 is MDHEN and CDR2 is SYDVKM in the germline V gene. V lost 4 bases and J lost 6, with 13 bases in between. CDR3 length equals 13 residues. The chain's CDR3 is CASSSHATGEQYF. The CDR3 DNA reads as TGTGCCAGCAGTTCGCACGCTACGGGCGAGCAGTACTTC.

The chain combines TRBV19 with TRBJ2-4; TRBD1 agrees at 7 bases. V was clipped by 5 bases and J by 3 bases; unmatched bases: 7. This CDR3 has 15 amino acids. In germline, CDR1 is LNHDA, CDR2 SQIVND (reference sequence). The CDR3 nucleotides are TGTGCCAGTAGTCGACAGGGTATACGCAAAAACATTCAGTACTTC. This encodes CASSRQGIRKNIQYF.

The CDR3 loop is CASSPDPAGSYEQYF. The CDR3 bases are TGTGCCAGCAGCCCAGACCCAGCTGGATCCTACGAGCAGTACTTC. The chain joins TRBV28 to TRBJ2-7; the D is unclear. Germline V CDR1 and CDR2: MDHEN, SYDVKM. The V end lost 6 bases, the J end lost 1 base, and 16 bases lay between the germline ends. The CDR3 is 15 residues long. The whole variable domain, remainder taken from reference TRBV28 and TRBJ2-7, is DVKVTQSSRYLVKRTGEKVFLECVQDMDHENMFWYRQDPGLGLRLIYFSYDVKMKEKGDIPEGYSVSREKKERFSLILESASTNQTSMYLCASSPDPAGSYEQYFGPGTRLTVT.

V usage is TRBV15 and J usage is TRBJ2-3; unclear D gene. Germline-derived CDR1 and CDR2 are LNHNV and YYDKDF (reference sequence). V was cut by 0 bases and J by 6 bases, with 10 bases left in between. The CDR3 totals 14 residues. CDR3 DNA: TGTGCCACCAGCAGAGATCCGCTAAGCGATACGCAGTATTTT. Translation: CATSRDPLSDTQYF.

The rearrangement joins TRBV29-1 to TRBJ2-7; weak D call: TRBD2 (6 bases). The CDR3 has 11 residues. Trimming shortened V by 3 bases and J by 5 bases, and 8 bases separated the two germline ends. Germline assignment: CDR1 SQVTM and CDR2 ANQGSEA. The CDR3 reads CSVDGGDEQYF. CDR3 nucleotides: TGCAGCGTTGACGGCGGGGACGAGCAGTACTTC.

J is TRBJ1-6 and V is TRBV18; tentatively, D is TRBD1 (5 bases). This CDR3 contains 15 residues. The germline V gene has CDR1 KGHSH and CDR2 LQKENI. V was cut by 0 bases and J by 6 bases, with 9 bases left in between. This CDR3 is CASSPPGEGNSPLHF. Here the CDR3 DNA reads TGTGCCAGCTCACCACCAGGGGAGGGTAATTCACCCCTCCACTTT.

J is TRBJ2-1 and V is TRBV30; 8 bases are a match to TRBD2. Germline V gives CDR1 GTSNPN, CDR2 SVGIG (reference sequence). The CDR3 contains 15 residues. V lost 6 bases and J lost 6; bases outside the gene matches: 13. The CDR3 reads CACTPGAGGINEQFF. The CDR3 DNA reads TGTGCCTGCACCCCGGGGGCGGGGGGTATCAATGAGCAGTTCTTC.

V and J are TRBV27 and TRBJ2-1; 7 positions match TRBD1. V was clipped by 5 bases and J by 7 bases; unmatched bases: 5. CDR1 and CDR2 from the germline V gene are MNHEY and SMNVEV (reference sequence). CDR3 size: 13 residues. CDR3 in amino acids: CASSIIQGNEQFF. CDR3 nucleotides: TGTGCCAGCAGTATCATACAGGGGAATGAGCAGTTCTTC.

This chain uses TRBV7-7 with TRBJ2-5; 9 positions match TRBD1. The germline V gene has CDR1 SSHAT and CDR2 FNYEAQ (reference sequence). The CDR3 totals 17 residues. The junction had 15 bases not matched to a gene; V was cut back by 5 bases and J by 5 bases. The CDR3 DNA is TGTGCCAGCAGCCGAAAAAACGAGGGACAGGGCAGGGAGACCCAGTACTTC. Translation gives CASSRKNEGQGRETQYF. Full variable domain (remainder filled in from reference TRBV7-7 and TRBJ2-5): GAGVSQSPRYKVTKRGQDVTLRCDPISSHATLYWYQQALGQGPEFLTYFNYEAQPDKSGLPSDRFSAERPEGSISTLTIQRTEQRDSAMYRCASSRKNEGQGRETQYFGPGTRLLVL.